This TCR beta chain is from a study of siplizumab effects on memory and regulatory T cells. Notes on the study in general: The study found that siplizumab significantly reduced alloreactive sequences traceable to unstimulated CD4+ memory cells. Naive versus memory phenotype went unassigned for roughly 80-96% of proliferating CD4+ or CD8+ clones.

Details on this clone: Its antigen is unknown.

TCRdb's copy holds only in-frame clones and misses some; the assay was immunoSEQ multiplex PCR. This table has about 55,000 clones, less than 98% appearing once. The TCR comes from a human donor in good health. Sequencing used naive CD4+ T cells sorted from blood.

The chain's CDR3 is CAWSPSLRGLNQPQHF. CDR3 DNA: TGTGCCTGGAGTCCATCGTTAAGGGGGCTAAATCAGCCCCAGCATTTT. The chain is built from TRBV30 and TRBJ1-5; 7 bases agree with TRBD1. CDR3 length equals 16 residues. Per the germline V gene, CDR1 is GTSNPN and CDR2 is SVGIG (reference sequence). The V and J ends lost 2 bases and 4 bases, in that order; junction bases with no gene match: 11.